This T cell receptor (beta chain) was identified during a study of T cell responses to AZD1222 COVID-19 vaccine. Trimming removed 0 bases from V and 3 bases from J, with 9 bases in between. Germline V CDR1 and CDR2: MNHEY, SVGAGI. The CDR3 extends over 14 amino acids. With regard to this clone: Its antigen is as yet unknown.

Here immunoSEQ multiplex PCR was the method, and the copy in TCRdb shows in-frame clones only, minus some. There are about 27,000 clones in the sample; 92% occur only once, and 6.5% to 9% lies in the top ten. Study-level results: Receipt of two AZD1222 doses was followed by a rise in Spike-specific TCR breadth and depth. Regions 160-218 and 743-854 held dominance among vaccine-associated CD4 TCRs, which spanned spike.

The chain couples TRBV6-5 to TRBJ2-7; D uncertain. The input for sequencing was peripheral blood, taken 28 days after the second AZD1222 dose. This TCR derives from an adult who received the AZD1222 COVID-19 vaccine. In DNA, the CDR3 is TGTGCCAGCAGTTACTCGAACGGCCTCTACGAGCAGTACTTC. As protein: CASSYSNGLYEQYF.